One sample yielded the 14 T cell receptor beta chains listed below, sequenced in a study of identical twins. TCRdb processed the 5' RACE reads anew with MiXCR; each CDR3 protein has one entry. This table has approximately 700,000 distinct CDR3 sequences, around a sixth appearing once. These data also featured in a second study, about T cells expressing NK-cell markers.

Sequenced input: PBMCs. The receptors stem from a woman aged 18 to 35 in good health.

V and J are TRBV11-3 and TRBJ2-1; 9 bases match TRBD1. The CDR3 is 16 amino acids. Germline CDR1 is SGHNT and CDR2 is YENEEA. V shed 2 bases, J shed 7 bases, and the junction held 9 bases outside the gene matches. The chain's CDR3 is CASSLTWTGALNEQFF. Written as DNA, the CDR3 is TGTGCCAGCAGCTTAACGTGGACAGGGGCTTTGAATGAGCAGTTCTTC.

In regard to this clonotype: The junction does not match germline at one end; this may be a read error. The rearrangement links TRBV30 to TRBJ2-7; 9 bases are shared with TRBD1. The CDR3 length is 13 residues. Germline V CDR1 and CDR2: GTSNPN, SVGIG (reference sequence). CDR3 protein: CAWSRDRGTLARF. CDR3 DNA sequence: TGTGCCTGGAGTCGAGACAGGGGGACCCTAGCCCGCTTC.

This clonotype has just a few counts. This sequence joins TRBV24-1 and TRBJ1-2; D may be TRBD1 (5 bases). Trimming left V 4 bases short and J 1 base short, with 12 bases between. In germline, CDR1 is KGHDR, CDR2 SFDVKD. The CDR3 sequence is 15 residues long. CDR3 sequence reads: CATSDPGRINYGYTF. For the CDR3, the DNA is TGTGCCACCAGTGACCCGGGACGGATTAACTATGGCTACACCTTC.

V and J are TRBV6-1 and TRBJ1-3, with D perhaps matching TRBD1 (5 bases). V was clipped by 6 bases and J by 2 bases, with 14 bases between them. The CDR3 has 15 residues. The V gene's germline CDR1 is MNHNS and CDR2 SASEGT. CDR3 amino acids: CASRTTGTAGNTIYF. CDR3 DNA sequence: TGTGCCAGCAGAACCACTGGGACGGCTGGAAACACCATATATTTT.

The chain employs TRBV5-6 and TRBJ2-7, with 11 bases fitting TRBD2. V dropped 5 bases and J dropped 7; count of bases not matched to a gene: 5. The germline V gene has CDR1 SGHDT and CDR2 YYEEEE. The CDR3 is 13 residues long. The DNA for the CDR3 is TGTGCCAGCAGACTAGCGGGAGTTGGGGAGCAGTACTTC. Residues: CASRLAGVGEQYF.

The CDR3 reads CAFSLIGTSGGGDTQYF. The CDR3, as DNA: TGTGCCTTCAGTTTAATTGGGACTAGCGGGGGTGGAGATACGCAGTATTTT. The chain has TRBV12-3 or TRBV12-4 and TRBJ2-3; 14 bases map to TRBD2. This CDR3 region has 17 residues. The junction had 15 bases not matched to a gene; V was cut back by 11 bases and J by 5 bases.

V is TRBV29-1 and J is TRBJ1-3; D not resolved. The ends were cut back, 7 bases at V and 0 bases at J, with 7 bases in the middle. There are 12 residues in the CDR3. Germline V CDR1 and CDR2: SQVTM, ANQGSEA. The CDR3 DNA reads as TGCAGCGCCAGTCGCTCTGGAAACACCATATATTTT. Translation: CSASRSGNTIYF.

This clonotype was found a few times. The rearrangement joins TRBV29-1 to TRBJ2-7, with D unclear. V lost 4 bases to trimming and J lost 4 bases, with 14 bases between them. This CDR3 comprises 13 residues. The germline CDR1 and CDR2 sequences are SQVTM and ANQGSEA. This CDR3 is CSVVDISPYEQYF. CDR3 in DNA: TGCAGCGTTGTCGACATTTCCCCTTACGAGCAGTACTTC.

This clonotype was found a few times. The rearrangement joins TRBV4-3 to TRBJ2-7; 7 nucleotides match TRBD2. Per the germline V gene, CDR1 is LGHNA and CDR2 is YSLEER. V lost 1 base, J lost 8 bases, and 8 bases stayed unmatched. This CDR3 region has 14 residues. The DNA for the CDR3 is TGCGCCAGCAGCCAAGGGACGACTAGCTTGCAGCAGTACTTC. Translation: CASSQGTTSLQQYF.

The chain uses TRBV5-1 and TRBJ2-3, with TRBD2 matching over 9 bases. The CDR3 has 16 amino acids. CDR1 and CDR2 (germline): SGHRS, YFSETQ. V shed 3 bases, J shed 1 base, and the junction held 6 bases outside the gene matches. In nucleotides, the CDR3 is TGCGCCAGCAGCTCCTCGGCTAGCGGGGGCACAGATACGCAGTATTTT. It specifies CASSSSASGGTDTQYF.

The V gene is TRBV12-3 or TRBV12-4, the J gene TRBJ2-7; D is perhaps TRBD2 (5 bases). This CDR3 has 14 amino acids. Trimming cost V 3 bases and J 2 bases, with 11 bases left between them. For the CDR3, the DNA is TGTGCCAGCAGTTTGGATAGGGAGACCTACGAGCAGTACTTC. It codes for CASSLDRETYEQYF.

This clonotype was detected a few times. This chain links TRBV10-2 with TRBJ2-4, with D possibly being TRBD1 (5 bases). CDR1 WSHSY and CDR2 SAAADI come from the germline V gene. The CDR3 consists of 14 residues. V shed 4 bases and J shed 1 base, with 8 bases lying between them. The CDR3 coding sequence is TGCGCCAGCAGTGCCGCAGGGGCCAAAAACATTCAGTACTTC. Its translation: CASSAAGAKNIQYF.

This chain uses TRBV7-9 with TRBJ2-3; D may correspond to TRBD1 or TRBD2 (5 bases each). Trimming shortened V by 5 bases and J by 0 bases, and 18 bases separated the two germline ends. Germline CDR1 SEHNR, CDR2 FQNEAQ (reference sequence). The CDR3 sequence is 17 residues long. CDR3 sequence reads: CASSPLRGALSTDTQYF. In DNA form, the CDR3 reads TGTGCCAGCAGCCCCCTCCGAGGGGCCCTTAGCACAGATACGCAGTATTTT.

The chain couples TRBV11-2 to TRBJ2-7; 8 bases map to TRBD1. Germline-derived CDR1 and CDR2 are SGHAT and FQNNGV. V shed 3 bases and J 9 bases; nucleotides not matched to a gene: 16. The CDR3 consists of 16 residues. CDR3 in DNA: TGTGCCAGCAGCTTGGCCGGACAGGGCATTACTCCGGGGCAGTACTTC. It codes for CASSLAGQGITPGQYF.